The 16 T cell receptor beta chains below all came from one sample that was sequenced in a study of CD8 T cells in ankylosing spondylitis. Study-level points and caveats: Made up of under ten highly homologous variants, a TCR beta motif appeared characteristic of ankylosing spondylitis blood.

Their antigens remain unidentified. TCRdb processed the 5' RACE reads anew with MiXCR; each CDR3 protein has one entry. The repertoire holds about 390,000 distinct CDR3 sequences, with approximately 20% as singletons. Sequencing was carried out using blood, either unsorted or a sorted T cell fraction (not recorded which). These receptors were taken from a male donor with ankylosing spondylitis.

This clonotype has a count of ten or more. The V gene is TRBV23-1, the J gene TRBJ2-1, with 10 bases identical to TRBD2. TRBV23-1 is recorded as an ORF, its role being uncertain. V dropped 7 bases and J dropped 0; count of bases not matched to a gene: 3. This CDR3 contains 15 residues. In nucleotides, the CDR3 is TGCGCCAGCAAAGCTAGCGGGAGCTCCTACAATGAGCAGTTCTTC. Translation gives CASKASGSSYNEQFF.

The rearrangement uses TRBV6-1 and TRBJ2-2; no firm D call. With 3 bases removed from V and 4 bases from J, the gap between germline ends came to 9 bases. CDR1 is MNHNS, CDR2 SASEGT, per germline. The CDR3 extends over 14 amino acids. CDR3 bases: TGTGCCAGCAGTGACCCTAGTCGCACCGGGGAGCTGTTTTTT. Translated: CASSDPSRTGELFF.

The chain joins TRBV2 to TRBJ2-2; D is undetermined. Trimming pared 6 bases from V and 1 base from J, leaving 9 bases between. The CDR3 contains 14 residues. CDR1 and CDR2 (germline): SNHLY, FYNNEI. CDR3: CASRWTVNTGELFF. The CDR3 DNA reads as TGTGCCAGCAGATGGACCGTGAACACCGGGGAGCTGTTTTTT.

The V and J genes are TRBV20-1 and TRBJ2-7; the match to TRBD1 covers 7 bases. V was pared by 6 bases and J by 5 bases, with 7 bases of the junction left unmatched. Germline V gene data show CDR1 as DFQATT and CDR2 as SNEGSKA (reference sequence). This CDR3 comprises 12 residues. The CDR3 is CSASDRVNEQYF. In DNA, the CDR3 is TGCAGTGCATCCGACAGGGTCAACGAGCAGTACTTC.

Written as DNA, the CDR3 is TGTGCCACCAGCAGAGGTTATAGCGGGAAGGTCGATGAGCAGTTCTTC. It specifies CATSRGYSGKVDEQFF. The gene calls are TRBV15 and TRBJ2-1; 8 bases match TRBD2. V lost 1 base to trimming and J lost 8 bases; unmatched junction nucleotides: 10. In germline, CDR1 is LNHNV, CDR2 YYDKDF (reference sequence). The CDR3 consists of 16 residues.

This clonotype was observed at least ten times. This rearrangement joins TRBV9 to TRBJ2-1; D gene unclear. The V end was cut by 0 bases, the J end by 6 bases, with 10 bases between. This CDR3 comprises 14 residues. CDR1 SGDLS and CDR2 YYNGEE come from the germline V gene. CDR3 nucleotide sequence: TGTGCCAGCAGCGTAGCGGGCTACCCCAATGAGCAGTTCTTC. This translates into CASSVAGYPNEQFF. The whole variable domain, filled in from reference TRBV9 and TRBJ2-1, reads DSGVTQTPKHLITATGQRVTLRCSPRSGDLSVYWYQQSLDQGLQFLIQYYNGEERAKGNILERFSAQQFPDLHSELNLSSLELGDSALYFCASSVAGYPNEQFFGPGTRLTVL.

This chain uses TRBV12-3 or TRBV12-4 with TRBJ1-3; 7 bases align to TRBD1. With 3 bases clipped from V and 4 bases from J, the junction kept 15 bases outside the gene matches. CDR3 size: 18 residues. The CDR3: CASSFVTGLIGGGNTIYF. The DNA of the CDR3 is TGTGCCAGCAGTTTTGTGACAGGGTTGATCGGGGGCGGAAACACCATATATTTT.

The chain joins TRBV12-3 or TRBV12-4 to TRBJ2-3; 7 bases agree with TRBD1. Trimming removed 2 bases from V and 4 bases from J; junction bases left unmatched: 6. The CDR3 runs 15 residues. In DNA, the CDR3 is TGTGCCAGCAGTTTACGACAGGGACCCCCAGATACGCAGTATTTT. Translated: CASSLRQGPPDTQYF.

This sequence joins TRBV15 and TRBJ1-5; 10 bases are a match to TRBD1. Per germline, CDR1 LNHNV and CDR2 YYDKDF (reference sequence). The V segment lost 0 bases and the J segment 9 bases; nucleotides outside the gene matches: 14. The CDR3 is 18 amino acids. This CDR3 is CATSRELLGTGAPRPQHF. Written as DNA, the CDR3 is TGTGCCACCAGCAGAGAGTTGCTCGGGACAGGGGCTCCAAGGCCCCAGCATTTT. Drawing the rest from reference TRBV15 and TRBJ1-5, the complete variable domain is DAMVIQNPRYQVTQFGKPVTLSCSQTLNHNVMYWYQQKSSQAPKLLFHYYDKDFNNEADTPDNFQSRRPNTSFCFLDIRSPGLGDTAMYLCATSRELLGTGAPRPQHFGDGTRLSIL.

This clonotype was seen a few times. The chain couples TRBV15 to TRBJ2-3; unclear D gene. CDR1 and CDR2 (germline): LNHNV, YYDKDF (reference sequence). Trimming shortened V by 0 bases and J by 2 bases, and 12 bases separated the two germline ends. This CDR3 comprises 16 residues. The CDR3 loop is CATSRDPHRDTDTQYF. The CDR3 nucleotides read TGTGCCACCAGCAGAGATCCTCACAGAGACACAGATACGCAGTATTTT.

This rearrangement joins TRBV14 to TRBJ1-2; 8 nucleotides agree with TRBD1. CDR1 is SGHDN and CDR2 is FVKESK in the germline V gene. The length of the CDR3 is 16 residues. Trimming took 0 bases from V and 7 from J; bases not matched to a gene: 10. The CDR3 is CASSQDVGRGRGGYTF. The CDR3 DNA reads TGTGCCAGCAGCCAAGATGTGGGCAGGGGGCGCGGTGGCTACACCTTC.

The J gene is TRBJ2-4, the V gene TRBV29-1, with a tentative D call TRBD2 (6 bases). Looked up from germline, CDR1 is SQVTM and CDR2 is ANQGSEA. Trimming stripped 1 base from V and 8 bases from J, with 21 bases between. This CDR3 spans 16 amino acids. This CDR3 reads CSVEGIRDSGGDIQYF. In DNA form, the CDR3 reads TGCAGCGTTGAAGGCATCCGGGACTCAGGCGGAGACATTCAGTACTTC.

The genes are TRBV20-1 and TRBJ2-5; TRBD2 is a possible D gene (5 bases). The germline CDR1 and CDR2 sequences are DFQATT and SNEGSKA (reference sequence). This CDR3 spans 15 amino acids. The germline V and J ends were trimmed by 4 bases and 4 bases, with 19 bases remaining between them. The chain's CDR3 is CSATIIPDFGETQYF. The CDR3, as DNA: TGCAGTGCTACCATTATCCCGGACTTTGGAGAGACCCAGTACTTC.

This clonotype was detected only a few times. The J gene is TRBJ2-7, the V gene TRBV5-1; D is uncertain. With 4 bases removed from V and 0 bases from J, the gap between germline ends came to 8 bases. This CDR3 is built from 13 residues. CDR1 is SGHRS, CDR2 YFSETQ, per germline. The DNA for the CDR3 is TGCGCCAGCAGCCTCCGTCCCTCCTACGAGCAGTACTTC. Its translation is CASSLRPSYEQYF.

This clonotype was observed a few times. V usage is TRBV10-2 and J usage is TRBJ2-5; possible D gene TRBD1, 6 bases. Germline V gene lookup returns CDR1 WSHSY and CDR2 SAAADI. Trimming removed 0 bases from V and 5 bases from J, with 10 bases in between. The length of the CDR3 is 14 residues. The CDR3 DNA follows: TGCGCCAGCAGTGAGTCGAGGGGGACGGAGACCCAGTACTTC. This codes for CASSESRGTETQYF.

This sequence joins TRBV11-2 and TRBJ2-3; D might be TRBD2 (5 bases). Germline V gene data show CDR1 as SGHAT and CDR2 as FQNNGV. There are 16 residues in the CDR3. V shed 3 bases and J shed 0 bases, with 13 bases lying between them. The CDR3 is CASSLSGGLSTDTQYF. The CDR3 DNA follows: TGTGCCAGCAGCTTGTCTGGCGGACTTAGCACAGATACGCAGTATTTT. The variable domain in full, completed from reference TRBV11-2 and TRBJ2-3, reads EAGVAQSPRYKIIEKRQSVAFWCNPISGHATLYWYQQILGQGPKLLIQFQNNGVVDDSQLPKDRFSAERLKGVDSTLKIQPAKLEDSAVYLCASSLSGGLSTDTQYFGPGTRLTVL.